This is a list of T cell receptor beta chains from one sample in a study of T cell responses to AZD1222 COVID-19 vaccine. Produced via immunoSEQ multiplex PCR; TCRdb's table is partial and in-frame only. The table has about 140,000 clones, 85% to 95% seen once. This sample comprised peripheral blood, obtained on day 0 of AZD1222 vaccination. These receptors were obtained from an adult in good health. The CDR3 runs from the conserved cysteine through the conserved F or W. The order of the fields is CDR3 length, clone size, V gene, D gene, J gene, CDR3 protein, CDR3 DNA. A D gene is named only where the DNA matches it firmly. Where a row states a size, it is once, few, many or the class of an expanded clone; other rows omit it.

len: 13; abundance: .; v_gene: TRBV14; d_gene: .; j_gene: TRBJ1-1; CDR3aa: CASSQARATEAFF; CDR3nt: TGTGCCAGCAGCCAGGCCAGAGCCACTGAAGCTTTCTTT
len: 15; abundance: few; v_gene: TRBV27; d_gene: .; j_gene: TRBJ2-7; CDR3aa: CASSRRTTASYEQYF; CDR3nt: TGTGCCAGCAGTCGGCGGACTACCGCCTCCTACGAGCAGTACTTC
len: 19; abundance: .; v_gene: TRBV4-3; d_gene: TRBD2; j_gene: TRBJ2-2; CDR3aa: CASSLERAYSGGYTGELFF; CDR3nt: TGCGCCAGCAGCCTCGAGCGGGCCTACTCGGGAGGGTACACCGGGGAGCTGTTTTTT
len: 15; abundance: few; v_gene: TRBV6-6; d_gene: .; j_gene: TRBJ2-1; CDR3aa: CASRYRDLTYNEQFF; CDR3nt: TGTGCCAGCAGGTACCGGGACTTAACCTACAATGAGCAGTTCTTC
len: 17; abundance: once; v_gene: TRBV6-2/TRBV6-3; d_gene: .; j_gene: TRBJ1-5; CDR3aa: CASSYGDRRGPGQPQHF; CDR3nt: TGTGCCAGCAGTTACGGGGACCGCAGAGGCCCCGGTCAGCCCCAGCATTTT
len: 15; abundance: .; v_gene: TRBV27; d_gene: .; j_gene: TRBJ1-3; CDR3aa: CASRALRGSGNTIYF; CDR3nt: TGTGCCAGCAGGGCTTTAAGGGGGTCTGGAAACACCATATATTTT
len: 13; abundance: .; v_gene: TRBV12-3/TRBV12-4; d_gene: .; j_gene: TRBJ1-1; CDR3aa: CASSRTENTEAFF; CDR3nt: TGTGCCAGCAGTAGGACAGAAAACACTGAAGCTTTCTTT
len: 12; abundance: .; v_gene: TRBV14; d_gene: .; j_gene: TRBJ2-3; CDR3aa: CASSQGGDTQYF; CDR3nt: TGTGCCAGCAGCCAAGGGGGGGATACGCAGTATTTT
len: 15; abundance: .; v_gene: TRBV6-5; d_gene: .; j_gene: TRBJ1-3; CDR3aa: CASSYSGGTGNTIYF; CDR3nt: TGTGCCAGCAGTTACTCAGGAGGTACTGGAAACACCATATATTTT
len: 15; abundance: .; v_gene: TRBV7-2; d_gene: TRBD1; j_gene: TRBJ2-4; CDR3aa: CASSLGTGAKNIQYF; CDR3nt: TGTGCCAGCAGCTTAGGGACAGGAGCCAAAAACATTCAGTACTTC
len: 12; abundance: .; v_gene: TRBV6-5; d_gene: .; j_gene: TRBJ1-1; CDR3aa: CASRNGGSQAFF; CDR3nt: TGTGCCAGCAGGAACGGGGGTTCCCAAGCTTTCTTT
len: 15; abundance: .; v_gene: TRBV3-1/TRBV3-2; d_gene: .; j_gene: TRBJ2-3; CDR3aa: CASSQDLLRSDTQYF; CDR3nt: TGTGCCAGCAGCCAAGATCTGTTACGGTCAGATACGCAGTATTTT
len: 13; abundance: once; v_gene: TRBV3-1/TRBV3-2; d_gene: .; j_gene: TRBJ1-2; CDR3aa: CASSLQGGYGYTF; CDR3nt: TGTGCCAGCAGCCTACAGGGAGGCTATGGCTACACCTTC
len: 16; abundance: .; v_gene: TRBV19; d_gene: .; j_gene: TRBJ2-7; CDR3aa: CASSKRWDQTLVEQYF; CDR3nt: TGTGCCAGTAGTAAACGATGGGACCAGACCCTGGTCGAGCAGTACTTC
len: 19; abundance: .; v_gene: TRBV7-2; d_gene: TRBD2; j_gene: TRBJ2-1; CDR3aa: CASSLVGGLRVAGNNEQFF; CDR3nt: TGTGCCAGCAGCTTAGTAGGGGGGCTGAGGGTAGCGGGGAACAATGAGCAGTTCTTC
len: 15; abundance: .; v_gene: TRBV15; d_gene: .; j_gene: TRBJ1-3; CDR3aa: CATSRVRERGNTIYF; CDR3nt: TGTGCCACCAGCAGAGTTCGTGAACGTGGAAACACCATATATTTT
len: 14; abundance: .; v_gene: TRBV9; d_gene: .; j_gene: TRBJ1-6; CDR3aa: CASSVATGNSPLHF; CDR3nt: TGTGCCAGCAGCGTAGCTACCGGGAATTCACCCCTCCACTTT
len: 13; abundance: .; v_gene: TRBV28; d_gene: .; j_gene: TRBJ1-2; CDR3aa: CASRLGTVYGYTF; CDR3nt: TGTGCCAGCAGATTAGGGACCGTCTATGGCTACACCTTC
len: 13; abundance: .; v_gene: TRBV7-6; d_gene: .; j_gene: TRBJ2-7; CDR3aa: CASSFSTSSEQYF; CDR3nt: TGTGCCAGCAGCTTCTCGACTAGTTCCGAGCAGTACTTC
len: 12; abundance: .; v_gene: TRBV6-4; d_gene: .; j_gene: TRBJ1-2; CDR3aa: CASSDWGYGYTF; CDR3nt: TGTGCCAGCAGTGATTGGGGTTATGGCTACACCTTC
len: 17; abundance: .; v_gene: TRBV7-9; d_gene: .; j_gene: TRBJ1-1; CDR3aa: CASSLPRGAAGRTEAFF; CDR3nt: TGTGCCAGCAGCTTACCCCGAGGGGCCGCAGGGAGGACTGAAGCTTTCTTT
len: 14; abundance: .; v_gene: TRBV14; d_gene: .; j_gene: TRBJ1-6; CDR3aa: CASSLVQGNSPLHF; CDR3nt: TGTGCCAGCAGCCTAGTCCAGGGGAATTCACCCCTCCACTTT
len: 19; abundance: .; v_gene: TRBV5-6; d_gene: TRBD1; j_gene: TRBJ1-5; CDR3aa: CASSFWSRGQEPSNQPQHF; CDR3nt: TGTGCCAGCAGCTTTTGGAGCAGAGGACAGGAACCTAGCAATCAGCCCCAGCATTTT
len: 16; abundance: once; v_gene: TRBV4-1; d_gene: TRBD1; j_gene: TRBJ1-1; CDR3aa: CASSQDHQGDKDEAFF; CDR3nt: TGCGCCAGCAGCCAAGATCATCAGGGGGACAAGGATGAAGCTTTCTTT
len: 15; abundance: .; v_gene: TRBV25-1; d_gene: .; j_gene: TRBJ1-1; CDR3aa: CASRDNRFMNTEAFF; CDR3nt: TGTGCCAGCAGAGACAACAGGTTCATGAACACTGAAGCTTTCTTT